What follows are 30 T cell receptor beta chains derived from one specimen sequenced in a study of T cells in Graves' hyperthyroidism and ophthalmopathy. Amplification targeted TCR beta CDR3 regions from RNA transcripts. The study used the HTBI primer set for a first-round RT-PCR of the TCR CDR3. TCRdb re-analysed the multiplex PCR reads in MiXCR, keeping a single row per CDR3 protein. The profile shows about 560,000 distinct CDR3 sequences, about 45% of them singletons. Source material: peripheral blood or thyroid tissue (not recorded which). The source of these receptors is a woman in her late teens or twenties with Graves' hyperthyroidism.

This clonotype was counted many times. The chain joins TRBV11-3 to TRBJ1-6, with D uncertain. Per germline, CDR1 SGHNT and CDR2 YENEEA. There are 13 residues in the CDR3. The V and J ends lost 7 bases and 9 bases respectively, with 13 bases between them. The CDR3 coding sequence is TGTGCCAGCACGTGGGGTGAGGGTTCACCCCTCCACTTT. Translating gives CASTWGEGSPLHF.

This clonotype was counted many times. The CDR3 loop is CAISVTELYEQYF. The CDR3 nucleotides are TGTGCCATCAGTGTGACCGAACTTTACGAGCAGTACTTC. The gene calls are TRBV10-3 and TRBJ2-7; D not resolved. Germline V lookup: CDR1 ENHRY, CDR2 SYGVKD. The CDR3 runs to 13 residues. V was cut by 4 bases and J by 4 bases, with 11 bases left in between.

This clonotype was recorded at least ten times. The J gene is TRBJ1-1, the V gene TRBV24-1, with D tentatively TRBD1 (6 bases). The CDR3 has 14 amino acids. Germline lookup yields CDR1 KGHDR and CDR2 SFDVKD. V was shortened by 3 bases and J by 6 bases, with 13 bases between the two germline ends. CDR3 in amino acids: CATSDGGGHAEAFF. CDR3 DNA: TGTGCCACCAGTGATGGGGGGGGCCACGCTGAAGCTTTCTTT.

The chain employs TRBV29-1 and TRBJ1-2; TRBD1 matches at 12 bases. Trimming at V came to 5 bases and at J to 7 bases, leaving 8 bases not matched to a gene. From germline, CDR1 is SQVTM and CDR2 ANQGSEA. The CDR3 totals 14 residues. The DNA of the CDR3 is TGCAGCGTTCACCGGGACAGGGGGCTTCGTGGCTACACCTTC. Amino acid sequence: CSVHRDRGLRGYTF.

In its sample, this clonotype was seen a few times. The chain has TRBV9 and TRBJ2-7; D unresolved. The CDR3 is 14 amino acids. Germline V gene data show CDR1 as SGDLS and CDR2 as YYNGEE. The germline V and J ends were trimmed by 2 bases and 3 bases, with 12 bases remaining between them. The chain's CDR3 is CASSVGSPIYEQYF. For the CDR3, the DNA is TGTGCCAGCAGCGTTGGTAGTCCGATCTACGAGCAGTACTTC.

This clonotype was counted at least ten times. The V call is TRBV29-1, the J call TRBJ1-2; a weak D match, TRBD1 (5 bases). This CDR3 has 12 amino acids. The ends were cut back, 5 bases at V and 4 bases at J, with 11 bases in the middle. Germline V gene data show CDR1 as SQVTM and CDR2 as ANQGSEA. The CDR3 DNA reads as TGCAGCGTTAGGCAGGGAATCTATGGCTACACCTTC. Translating it yields CSVRQGIYGYTF.

Regarding this clonotype: With a much larger clone just one base away, this may be a read error. The chain carries TRBV2 and TRBJ1-2, with 7 nucleotides matching TRBD1. With 6 bases clipped from V and 12 bases from J, the junction kept 10 bases outside the gene matches. The germline V gene has CDR1 SNHLY and CDR2 FYNNEI. The CDR3 totals 12 residues. CDR3 sequence reads: CASSQGTAGHTF. The CDR3 DNA sequence: TGTGCCAGCAGCCAAGGGACAGCCGGCCACACCTTC.

The chain's CDR3 is CSARVRTGGSETQYF. The CDR3 DNA reads TGCAGTGCTAGAGTGAGGACAGGGGGATCGGAGACCCAGTACTTC. The rearrangement uses TRBV20-1 and TRBJ2-5; TRBD1 matches 10 bases. The ends lost 1 base at V and 5 bases at J; junction bases unmatched: 7. There are 15 residues in the CDR3. Looked up from germline, CDR1 is DFQATT and CDR2 is SNEGSKA (reference sequence).

This clonotype came up many times. V usage is TRBV12-3 or TRBV12-4 and J usage is TRBJ1-6, with a possible D match to TRBD1 (5 bases). With 4 bases removed from V and 8 bases from J, the gap between germline ends came to 9 bases. The CDR3 totals 13 residues. The CDR3 region is CASSSDRDSPLHF. In DNA form, the CDR3 reads TGTGCCAGCAGTTCCGACAGAGATTCACCCCTCCACTTT.

This clonotype was counted many times. V usage is TRBV10-3 and J usage is TRBJ2-2, with a tentative D call TRBD2 (6 bases). Germline assignment: CDR1 ENHRY and CDR2 SYGVKD. The CDR3 is 12 amino acids. Trimming cost V 6 bases and J 6 bases, with 8 bases left between them. CDR3 sequence: CAIRLASGELFF. CDR3 DNA sequence: TGTGCCATCAGGCTAGCGTCCGGGGAGCTGTTTTTT.

This rearrangement joins TRBV9 to TRBJ1-2; D might be TRBD1 (6 bases). The CDR3 spans 13 residues. Germline loops: CDR1 SGDLS, CDR2 YYNGEE. The V end lost 2 bases, the J end lost 4 bases, and 9 bases lay between the germline ends. CDR3 bases: TGTGCCAGCAGCGTCAGGGGAGGCTATGGCTACACCTTC. It yields the protein CASSVRGGYGYTF.

This clonotype was picked up many times. J is TRBJ2-7 and V is TRBV24-1; D is unresolved. V was trimmed by 8 bases and J by 3 bases, leaving 10 bases between them. The CDR3 spans 12 residues. The germline V gene has CDR1 KGHDR and CDR2 SFDVKD. CDR3 coding DNA: TGTGCCACCACCGGCCAGGTCTACGAGCAGTACTTC. Encoded protein: CATTGQVYEQYF.

The rearrangement uses TRBV25-1 and TRBJ1-1, with 9 bases identical to TRBD1. V dropped 5 bases and J dropped 7; count of bases not matched to a gene: 8. CDR3 length: 14 amino acids. Germline V lookup: CDR1 MGHDK, CDR2 SYGVNS. The CDR3 sequence is CASSLTGGSFEAFF. CDR3 nucleotide sequence: TGTGCCAGCAGTTTGACAGGGGGTTCTTTTGAAGCTTTCTTT.

On this clonotype: At one end, the junction sequence differs from germline, possibly due to a read error. J is TRBJ2-5 and V is TRBV29-1; D is undetermined. The CDR3 is 10 residues long. Germline V gene data show CDR1 as SQVTM and CDR2 as ANQGSEA. The CDR3 DNA reads as TGTGCCTGGAGTGCAGAGACCCAGTACTTC. Amino acid sequence: CAWSAETQYF.

This clonotype occurred many times. V and J are TRBV10-3 and TRBJ1-6, with TRBD1 as a possible D gene (6 bases). Germline V gene data show CDR1 as ENHRY and CDR2 as SYGVKD. This CDR3 comprises 14 residues. Trimming removed 4 bases from V and 10 bases from J, with 14 bases in between. The CDR3 DNA is TGTGCCATCAGTGCGGCAGGGGAGGAATCACCCCTCCACTTT. It codes for CAISAAGEESPLHF.

Ten or more counts support this clonotype. The chain has TRBV15 and TRBJ1-2; no definite D call. The CDR3 is made up of 15 amino acids. V lost 4 bases to trimming and J lost 7 bases, with 19 bases between them. CDR1 is LNHNV and CDR2 is YYDKDF in the germline V gene (reference sequence). CDR3: CATSTPRRRVGGYTF. In DNA form, the CDR3 reads TGTGCCACCAGCACCCCCCGACGGAGAGTCGGTGGCTACACCTTC.

Comment on this clonotype: This may stem from a read error, because a much larger clone lies one nucleotide away. The chain couples TRBV10-3 to TRBJ1-2, with no clear D. This CDR3 comprises 14 residues. Germline CDR1 reads ENHRY; CDR2 reads SYGVKD. CDR3 amino acids: CAIRKDHLGSGHTF. Written as DNA, the CDR3 is TGTGCCATCAGAAAAGACCACCTCGGTAGTGGCCACACCTTC.

V usage is TRBV29-1 and J usage is TRBJ2-5; D may be TRBD1 or TRBD2 (5 bases each). CDR3 length: 14 amino acids. Germline V lookup: CDR1 SQVTM, CDR2 ANQGSEA. V lost 4 bases and J 3 bases, leaving 15 bases between the germline ends. CDR3 amino acids: CSVVDSHGEETQYF. The CDR3 nucleotides read TGCAGCGTTGTTGACAGCCACGGGGAAGAGACCCAGTACTTC.

J is TRBJ1-2 and V is TRBV29-1, with D hard to call. CDR1 is SQVTM, CDR2 ANQGSEA, per germline. There are 14 residues in the CDR3. The V end was cut by 8 bases, the J end by 0 bases, with 16 bases between. The CDR3 loop reads CSSQDRPSNYGYTF. CDR3 coding DNA: TGCAGCAGCCAAGATCGACCCTCTAACTATGGCTACACCTTC.

The chain couples TRBV2 to TRBJ2-5, with D possibly called TRBD1 or TRBD2 (5 bases each). V lost 10 bases, J lost 13 bases, and 22 bases lay in between. Per germline, CDR1 SNHLY and CDR2 FYNNEI. The CDR3 has 12 residues. CDR3 sequence: CAMGRNVEKLYF. In DNA form, the CDR3 reads TGTGCCATGGGACGGAACGTTGAAAAACTGTACTTC.

The V call is TRBV2, the J call TRBJ2-1; weak D call: TRBD2 (6 bases). Per germline, CDR1 SNHLY and CDR2 FYNNEI. The CDR3 is 12 residues long. The V gene lost 6 bases and the J gene lost 8 bases, with 11 bases spanning the gap. CDR3 sequence: CASRISSDEQFF. For the CDR3, the DNA is TGTGCCAGCAGAATTTCTAGCGATGAGCAGTTCTTC. The whole variable domain, remainder taken from reference TRBV2 and TRBJ2-1, is EPEVTQTPSHQVTQMGQEVILRCVPISNHLYFYWYRQILGQKVEFLVSFYNNEISEKSEIFDDQFSVERPDGSNFTLKIRSTKLEDSAMYFCASRISSDEQFFGPGTRLTVL.

On this clonotype itself: One junction end disagrees with the germline gene, perhaps due to a read error. V and J are TRBV5-1 and TRBJ1-6; D not resolved. The CDR3 is 14 amino acids. The germline V gene encodes CDR1 SGHRS and CDR2 YFSETQ. CDR3 bases: TGTGCCAGCAGCTTGAAAGGGTACGAATCACCCCTCCACTTT. The encoded protein is CASSLKGYESPLHF. The complete variable domain, with remaining parts taken from reference TRBV5-1 and TRBJ1-6, reads KAGVTQTPRYLIKTRGQQVTLSCSPISGHRSVSWYQQTPGQGLQFLFEYFSETQRNKGNFPGRFSGRQFSNSRSEMNVSTLELGDSALYLCASSLKGYESPLHFGNGTRLTVT.

There are many counts of this clonotype. The V gene is TRBV24-1, the J gene TRBJ1-2, with D tentatively TRBD1 (5 bases). Germline V gene lookup returns CDR1 KGHDR and CDR2 SFDVKD. The V end was cut by 3 bases, the J end by 3 bases, with 13 bases between. This CDR3 contains 15 residues. The CDR3 protein is CATSDASGRDYGYTF. The DNA for the CDR3 is TGTGCCACCAGTGATGCCTCGGGCAGGGACTATGGCTACACCTTC.

V usage is TRBV20-1 and J usage is TRBJ2-2; a weak D match, TRBD1 (6 bases). Germline CDR1 DFQATT, CDR2 SNEGSKA (reference sequence). V shed 5 bases and J shed 5 bases, with 12 bases lying between them. The CDR3 has 13 residues. The CDR3 DNA follows: TGCAGTGCTCCGGTAACAGGGACCGGGGAGCTGTTTTTT. This sequence encodes CSAPVTGTGELFF.

This CDR3 reads CASSVTGLSNQPQHF. The CDR3 nucleotides are TGTGCCAGCAGCGTAACAGGGTTGAGCAATCAGCCCCAGCATTTT. This chain uses TRBV6-4 with TRBJ1-5; tentative D call: TRBD1 (6 bases). Germline V gives CDR1 MRHNA, CDR2 SNTAGT. The CDR3 sequence is 15 residues long. Trimming pared 6 bases from V and 1 base from J, leaving 13 bases between.

About this clonotype: This may come from a read error, since a much larger clone is one base off. The chain employs TRBV7-9 and TRBJ1-1; D not resolved. The length of the CDR3 is 15 residues. Germline assignment: CDR1 SEHNR and CDR2 FQNEAQ (reference sequence). CDR3 nucleotides: TGTGCCAGCAGCTTAGCGGGTTGGACGAACACTGCAGCTTTCTTT. This sequence encodes CASSLAGWTNTAAFF. Drawing the rest from reference TRBV7-9 and TRBJ1-1, the complete variable domain is DTGVSQNPRHKITKRGQNVTFRCDPISEHNRLYWYRQTLGQGPEFLTYFQNEAQLEKSRLLSDRFSAERPKGSFSTLEIQRTEQGDSAMYLCASSLAGWTNTAAFFGQGTRLTVV.

There are a few counts of this clonotype. The chain is built from TRBV24-1 and TRBJ2-3, with a tentative D call TRBD2 (5 bases). Deletions cut 5 bases from V and 4 bases from J, with 18 bases between. The CDR3 consists of 16 residues. Germline V lookup: CDR1 KGHDR, CDR2 SFDVKD. The CDR3 reads CATSAVLEGGPDTQYF. The DNA for the CDR3 is TGTGCCACCAGTGCCGTACTAGAAGGAGGCCCAGATACGCAGTATTTT.

The chain combines TRBV14 with TRBJ2-7, with D maybe TRBD2 (7 bases). The V end lost 4 bases, the J end lost 5 bases, and 18 bases lay between the germline ends. This CDR3 spans 15 amino acids. Germline V gene lookup returns CDR1 SGHDN and CDR2 FVKESK. In DNA form, the CDR3 reads TGTGCCAGCAGCCTTCTCGGAGGGGGAGGGGACGAGCAGTACTTC. It codes for CASSLLGGGGDEQYF.

This sequence joins TRBV9 and TRBJ2-5; a possible D gene is TRBD2 (5 bases). Germline assignment: CDR1 SGDLS and CDR2 YYNGEE. Trimming pared 4 bases from V and 2 bases from J, leaving 15 bases between. The CDR3 is made up of 15 amino acids. CDR3 nucleotide sequence: TGTGCCAGCAGCCAAGAAGGGAGAGAGCAAGAGACCCAGTACTTC. Protein: CASSQEGREQETQYF.

V gene TRBV9 combines with J gene TRBJ1-2; tentative D call: TRBD1 (6 bases). The CDR3 loop spans 16 amino acids. V was pared by 2 bases and J by 5 bases, with 19 bases between. Germline V lookup: CDR1 SGDLS, CDR2 YYNGEE. The CDR3 region has the DNA TGTGCCAGCAGCGTTGACGTGGCAGGGGTGGATTATGGCTACACCTTC. Its protein is CASSVDVAGVDYGYTF.